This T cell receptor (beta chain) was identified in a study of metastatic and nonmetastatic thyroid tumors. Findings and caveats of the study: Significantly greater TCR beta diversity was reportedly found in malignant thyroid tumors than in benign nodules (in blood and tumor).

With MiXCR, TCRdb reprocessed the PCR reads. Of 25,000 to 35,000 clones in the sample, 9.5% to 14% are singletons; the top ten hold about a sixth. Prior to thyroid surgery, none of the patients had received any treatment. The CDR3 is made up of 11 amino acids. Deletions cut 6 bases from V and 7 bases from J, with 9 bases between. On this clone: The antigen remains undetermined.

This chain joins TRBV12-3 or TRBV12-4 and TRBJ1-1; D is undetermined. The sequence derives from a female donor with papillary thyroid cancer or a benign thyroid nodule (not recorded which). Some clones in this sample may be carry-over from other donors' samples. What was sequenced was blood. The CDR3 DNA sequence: TGTGCCAGCAGCAAGCGCTGTGAAGCTTTCTTT. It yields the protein CASSKRCEAFF.